The rows below give T cell receptor beta chains drawn from one sample of a study of blood T cell repertoires in COVID-19. The repertoire was sequenced with immunoSEQ multiplex PCR; TCRdb's copy has only in-frame clones and lacks some. The data contain 65,000 to 85,000 clones, more than 70% of them singletons. Sequenced input: peripheral blood. These TCRs come from a human donor in a cohort sampled during active COVID-19. The conserved cysteine and the conserved F or W are not part of the CDR3 here. Fields, in order: V gene, clone size, CDR3 length, J gene, CDR3 protein. Clone size appears in some rows only: once, few, many, or a class for an expanded clone.

V: TRBV20-1
size: .
length: 11
J: TRBJ2-1
CDR3: SASYGANNEQF

V: TRBV19
size: .
length: 12
J: TRBJ2-7
CDR3: ASRAGKNSYEQY

V: TRBV6-5
size: few
length: 12
J: TRBJ1-5
CDR3: ASSPTPSNQPQH

V: TRBV20-1
size: .
length: 15
J: TRBJ2-1
CDR3: SASIPYREGAYNEQF

V: TRBV18
size: once
length: 13
J: TRBJ2-1
CDR3: ASSPGLAEYNEQF

V: TRBV7-9
size: .
length: 12
J: TRBJ1-4
CDR3: ASSHPGQDEKLF

V: TRBV11-3
size: .
length: 13
J: TRBJ2-1
CDR3: ASSPGLAGGTEQF

V: TRBV18
size: .
length: 12
J: TRBJ1-3
CDR3: ASSPGTGGNTIY

V: TRBV4-1
size: .
length: 16
J: TRBJ2-7
CDR3: ASSRPSGTSGDTYEQY

V: TRBV11-2
size: .
length: 13
J: TRBJ1-4
CDR3: ASSARQGANEKLF

V: TRBV15
size: few
length: 13
J: TRBJ1-1
CDR3: ATSRGHRGDTEAF

V: TRBV27
size: .
length: 11
J: TRBJ2-7
CDR3: ASSSQTGYEQY

V: TRBV6-5
size: .
length: 14
J: TRBJ1-5
CDR3: ASSYGRGSSNQPQH

V: TRBV19
size: .
length: 13
J: TRBJ2-7
CDR3: ASSMPGGSRNEQY

V: TRBV15
size: once
length: 11
J: TRBJ2-1
CDR3: ATSRDLGAGRF

V: TRBV7-2
size: .
length: 14
J: TRBJ2-3
CDR3: ASSSNSGASTDTQY

V: TRBV10-3
size: .
length: 11
J: TRBJ2-5
CDR3: AISGGGPETQY

V: TRBV4-1
size: .
length: 14
J: TRBJ1-3
CDR3: ASSQTQGSSGNTIY

V: TRBV21-1
size: .
length: 15
J: TRBJ2-7
CDR3: ASSKGQEGQGIHEQY

V: TRBV10-1
size: .
length: 11
J: TRBJ2-5
CDR3: ASSGAEKETQY

V: TRBV29-1
size: .
length: 13
J: TRBJ2-1
CDR3: SVDPSSGGPSEQF

V: TRBV10-3
size: few
length: 11
J: TRBJ1-1
CDR3: AISYTGGTEAF

V: TRBV29-1
size: .
length: 11
J: TRBJ2-5
CDR3: SVDPSGGETQY

V: TRBV5-1
size: .
length: 13
J: TRBJ2-1
CDR3: ASSWGQSQFDEQF

V: TRBV2
size: .
length: 11
J: TRBJ2-7
CDR3: ASSEVGGTGVG

V: TRBV5-4
size: few
length: 11
J: TRBJ1-2
CDR3: ASSLDRIRGYT

V: TRBV7-2
size: .
length: 10
J: TRBJ1-1
CDR3: ASSLTLTEAF

V: TRBV10-3
size: .
length: 13
J: TRBJ2-5
CDR3: AISESGRSSAREY

V: TRBV7-2
size: .
length: 14
J: TRBJ2-7
CDR3: ASSLAGTSGDGEQY

V: TRBV2
size: .
length: 9
J: TRBJ2-1
CDR3: ASGEGDEQF

V: TRBV19
size: once
length: 12
J: TRBJ2-7
CDR3: ASRLTSGSDEQY

V: TRBV5-1
size: .
length: 16
J: TRBJ2-2
CDR3: ASSGRLAGGPNTGELF

V: TRBV2
size: .
length: 13
J: TRBJ1-2
CDR3: ASRIGQGLDYGYT

V: TRBV7-2
size: .
length: 12
J: TRBJ2-5
CDR3: ASSSSSGGETQY

V: TRBV19
size: .
length: 16
J: TRBJ2-2
CDR3: ASSRTTLAGVRTGELF

V: TRBV4-3
size: .
length: 12
J: TRBJ2-2
CDR3: ASSPDRGTGELF

V: TRBV28
size: .
length: 13
J: TRBJ1-1
CDR3: ASLNPTLVWTEAF

V: TRBV5-4
size: once
length: 14
J: TRBJ1-6
CDR3: ASSLVRGGNNSPLH

V: TRBV9
size: few
length: 11
J: TRBJ2-5
CDR3: ASSPRLQETQY

V: TRBV19
size: .
length: 12
J: TRBJ2-7
CDR3: ASRARDRDYEQY

V: TRBV7-2
size: .
length: 14
J: TRBJ2-3
CDR3: ASSLVGGGVTDTQY

V: TRBV18
size: .
length: 15
J: TRBJ2-3
CDR3: ASSPRLAGQPTDTQY

V: TRBV10-3
size: .
length: 10
J: TRBJ2-7
CDR3: AIKRGLYEQY

V: TRBV29-1
size: .
length: 14
J: TRBJ2-1
CDR3: SVEGRLREWSNEQF

V: TRBV29-1
size: .
length: 10
J: TRBJ2-7
CDR3: SVESGGREQY

V: TRBV12-3/TRBV12-4
size: .
length: 11
J: TRBJ2-1
CDR3: ATGDSLTLGQF